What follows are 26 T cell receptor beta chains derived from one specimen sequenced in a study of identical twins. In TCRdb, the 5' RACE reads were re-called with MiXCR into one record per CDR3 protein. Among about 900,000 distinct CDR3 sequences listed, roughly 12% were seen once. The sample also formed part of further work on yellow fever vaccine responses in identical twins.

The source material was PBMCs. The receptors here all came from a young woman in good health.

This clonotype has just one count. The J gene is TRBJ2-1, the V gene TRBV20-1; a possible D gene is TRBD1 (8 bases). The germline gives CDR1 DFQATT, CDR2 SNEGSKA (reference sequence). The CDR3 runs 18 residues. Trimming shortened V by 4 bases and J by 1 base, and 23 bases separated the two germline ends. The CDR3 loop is CSANDQRNRGGSYNEQFF. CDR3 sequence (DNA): TGCAGTGCTAACGATCAACGAAACAGGGGGGGGTCCTACAATGAGCAGTTCTTC.

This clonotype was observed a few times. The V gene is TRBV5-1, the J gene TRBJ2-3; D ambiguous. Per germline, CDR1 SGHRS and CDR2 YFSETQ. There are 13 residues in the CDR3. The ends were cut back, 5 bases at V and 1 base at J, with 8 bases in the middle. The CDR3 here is CASRSDGTDTQYF. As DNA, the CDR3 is TGCGCCAGCAGGTCGGACGGCACAGATACGCAGTATTTT.

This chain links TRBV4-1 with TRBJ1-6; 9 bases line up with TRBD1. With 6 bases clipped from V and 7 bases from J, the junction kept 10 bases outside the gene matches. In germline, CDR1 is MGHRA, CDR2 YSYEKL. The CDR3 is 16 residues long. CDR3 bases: TGCGCCAGCAGGGGGACAGGGTCATCTCTCAATTCACCCCTCCACTTT. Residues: CASRGTGSSLNSPLHF.

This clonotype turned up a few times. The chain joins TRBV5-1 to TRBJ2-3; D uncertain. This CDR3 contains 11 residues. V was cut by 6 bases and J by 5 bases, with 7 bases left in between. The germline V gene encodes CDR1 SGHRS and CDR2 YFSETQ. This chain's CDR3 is CASTDGDTQYF. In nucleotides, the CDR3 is TGCGCCAGCACCGACGGAGATACGCAGTATTTT.

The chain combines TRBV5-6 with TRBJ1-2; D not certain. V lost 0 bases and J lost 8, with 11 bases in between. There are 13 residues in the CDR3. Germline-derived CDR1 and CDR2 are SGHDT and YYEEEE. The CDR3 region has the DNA TGTGCCAGCAGCTTGGAGTATCTTCAGGGCTACACCTTC. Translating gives CASSLEYLQGYTF. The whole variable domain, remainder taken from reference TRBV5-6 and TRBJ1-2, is DAGVTQSPTHLIKTRGQQVTLRCSPKSGHDTVSWYQQALGQGPQFIFQYYEEEERQRGNFPDRFSGHQFPNYSSELNVNALLLGDSALYLCASSLEYLQGYTFGSGTRLTVV.

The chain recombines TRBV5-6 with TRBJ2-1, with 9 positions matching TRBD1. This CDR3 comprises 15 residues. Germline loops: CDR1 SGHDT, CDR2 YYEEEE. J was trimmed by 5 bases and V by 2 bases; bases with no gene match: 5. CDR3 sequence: CASSLGQGKDNEQFF. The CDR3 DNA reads TGTGCCAGCAGCTTAGGACAGGGGAAAGACAATGAGCAGTTCTTC.

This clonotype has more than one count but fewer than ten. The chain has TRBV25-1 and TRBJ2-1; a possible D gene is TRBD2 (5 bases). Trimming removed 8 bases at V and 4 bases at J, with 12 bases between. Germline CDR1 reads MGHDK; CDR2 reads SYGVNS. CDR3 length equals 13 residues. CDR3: CASSGLRYNEQFF. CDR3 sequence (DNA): TGTGCCAGCTCAGGACTGAGGTACAATGAGCAGTTCTTC.

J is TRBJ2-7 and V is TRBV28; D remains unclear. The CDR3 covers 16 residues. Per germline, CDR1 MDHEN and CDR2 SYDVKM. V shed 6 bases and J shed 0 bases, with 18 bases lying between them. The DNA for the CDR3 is TGTGCCAGCAGCCACCCCACTGGCGGTTCCTCCTACGAGCAGTACGTC. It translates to CASSHPTGGSSYEQYV.

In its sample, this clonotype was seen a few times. In DNA, the CDR3 is TGCAGTGCTAGAGGATCTAGCGGGGACTCCTACGAGCAGTACTTC. Translated: CSARGSSGDSYEQYF. The rearrangement joins TRBV20-1 to TRBJ2-7; TRBD2 matches at 9 bases. The CDR3 has 15 residues. CDR1 and CDR2 from the germline V gene are DFQATT and SNEGSKA (reference sequence). The junction had 4 bases not matched to a gene; V was cut back by 1 base and J by 0 bases.

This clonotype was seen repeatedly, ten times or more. The CDR3 here is CASSQGDHYGYTF. CDR3 coding DNA: TGTGCCAGCAGCCAAGGGGACCACTATGGCTACACCTTC. The rearrangement links TRBV3-1 to TRBJ1-2; a weak D match, TRBD1 (5 bases). Trimming shortened V by 1 base and J by 3 bases, and 6 bases separated the two germline ends. The V gene's germline CDR1 is LGHDT and CDR2 YNNKEL (reference sequence). This CDR3 comprises 13 residues.

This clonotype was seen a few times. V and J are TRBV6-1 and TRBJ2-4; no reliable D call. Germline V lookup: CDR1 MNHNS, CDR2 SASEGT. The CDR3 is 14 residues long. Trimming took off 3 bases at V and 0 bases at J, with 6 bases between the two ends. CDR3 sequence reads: CASSDYGAKNIQYF. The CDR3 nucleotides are TGTGCCAGCAGTGACTACGGAGCCAAAAACATTCAGTACTTC.

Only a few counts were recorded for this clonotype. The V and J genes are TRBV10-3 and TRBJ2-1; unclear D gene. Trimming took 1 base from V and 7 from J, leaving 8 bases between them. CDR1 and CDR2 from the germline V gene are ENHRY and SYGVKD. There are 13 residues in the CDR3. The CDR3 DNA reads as TGTGCCATCAGTGAGTTAAGGGCAAATGAGCAGTTCTTC. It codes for CAISELRANEQFF.

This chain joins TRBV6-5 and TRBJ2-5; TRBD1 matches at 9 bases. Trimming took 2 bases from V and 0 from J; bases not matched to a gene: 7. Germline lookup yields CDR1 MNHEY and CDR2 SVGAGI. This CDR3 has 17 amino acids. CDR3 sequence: CASSYPKGQGYQETQYF. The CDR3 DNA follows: TGTGCCAGCAGTTACCCGAAGGGACAGGGATACCAAGAGACCCAGTACTTC.

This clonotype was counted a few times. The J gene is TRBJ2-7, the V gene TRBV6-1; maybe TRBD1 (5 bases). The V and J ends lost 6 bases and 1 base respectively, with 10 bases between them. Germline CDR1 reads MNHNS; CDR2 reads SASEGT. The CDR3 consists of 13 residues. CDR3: CASRPAGSYEQYV. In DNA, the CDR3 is TGTGCCAGCAGACCTGCAGGGTCCTACGAGCAGTACGTC.

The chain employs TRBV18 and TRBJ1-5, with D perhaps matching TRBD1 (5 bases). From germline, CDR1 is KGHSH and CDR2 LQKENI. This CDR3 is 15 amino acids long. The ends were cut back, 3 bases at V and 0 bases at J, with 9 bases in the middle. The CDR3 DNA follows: TGTGCCAGCTCACCGGAGGGGAGTAGCAATCAGCCCCAGCATTTT. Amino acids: CASSPEGSSNQPQHF.

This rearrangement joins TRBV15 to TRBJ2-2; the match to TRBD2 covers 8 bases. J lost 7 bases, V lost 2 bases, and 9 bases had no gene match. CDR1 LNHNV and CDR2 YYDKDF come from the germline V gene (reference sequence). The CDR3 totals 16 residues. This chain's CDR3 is CATSRSPGGLNGELFF. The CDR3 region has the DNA TGTGCCACCAGCAGAAGTCCGGGGGGGCTTAACGGGGAGCTGTTTTTT.

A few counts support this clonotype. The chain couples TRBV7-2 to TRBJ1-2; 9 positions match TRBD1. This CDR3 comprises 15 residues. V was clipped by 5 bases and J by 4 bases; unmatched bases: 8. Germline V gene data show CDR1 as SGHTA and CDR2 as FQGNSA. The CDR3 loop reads CASSPDRGVSYGYTF. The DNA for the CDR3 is TGTGCCAGCAGCCCGGACAGGGGAGTGAGCTATGGCTACACCTTC.

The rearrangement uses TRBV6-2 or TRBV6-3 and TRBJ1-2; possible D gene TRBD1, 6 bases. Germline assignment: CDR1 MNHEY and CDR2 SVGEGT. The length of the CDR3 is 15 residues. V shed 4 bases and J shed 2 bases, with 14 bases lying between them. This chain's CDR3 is CASSSPFDRNYGYTF. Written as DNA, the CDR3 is TGTGCCAGCAGTTCTCCCTTCGACAGGAACTATGGCTACACCTTC.

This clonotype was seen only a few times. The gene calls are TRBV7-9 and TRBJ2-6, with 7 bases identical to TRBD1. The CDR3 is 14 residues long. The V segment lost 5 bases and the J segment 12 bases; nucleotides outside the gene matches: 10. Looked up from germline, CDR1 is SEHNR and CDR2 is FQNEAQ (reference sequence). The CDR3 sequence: CASSPQGEMSVLTF. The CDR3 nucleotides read TGTGCCAGCAGCCCCCAGGGGGAAATGAGCGTCCTGACTTTC.

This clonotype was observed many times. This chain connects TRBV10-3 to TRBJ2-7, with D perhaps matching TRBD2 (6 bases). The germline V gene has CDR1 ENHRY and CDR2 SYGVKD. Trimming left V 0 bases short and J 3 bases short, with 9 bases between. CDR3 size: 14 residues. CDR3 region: CAISESGGLYEQYV. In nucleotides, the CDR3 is TGTGCCATCAGTGAGTCTGGGGGACTCTACGAGCAGTACGTC.

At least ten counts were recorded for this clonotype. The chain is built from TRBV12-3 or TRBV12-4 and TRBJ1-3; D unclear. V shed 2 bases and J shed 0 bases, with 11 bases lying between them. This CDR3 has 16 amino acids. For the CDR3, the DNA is TGTGCCAGCAGTTTATCCCGGAAAATCTCTGGAAACACCATATATTTT. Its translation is CASSLSRKISGNTIYF.

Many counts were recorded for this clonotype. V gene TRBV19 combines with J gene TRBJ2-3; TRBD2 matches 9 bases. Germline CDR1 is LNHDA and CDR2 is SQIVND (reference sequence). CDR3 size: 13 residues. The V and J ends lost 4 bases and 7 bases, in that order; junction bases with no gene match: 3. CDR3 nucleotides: TGTGCCAGTAGTAGAGCGGGAGGCTATACGCAGTATTTT. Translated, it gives CASSRAGGYTQYF.

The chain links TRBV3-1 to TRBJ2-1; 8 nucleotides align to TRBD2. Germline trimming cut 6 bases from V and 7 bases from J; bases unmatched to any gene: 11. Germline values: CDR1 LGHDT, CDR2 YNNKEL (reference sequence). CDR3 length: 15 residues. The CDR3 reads CASRPGLGGGNEQFF. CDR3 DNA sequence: TGTGCCAGCAGACCGGGACTAGGAGGGGGAAATGAGCAGTTCTTC.

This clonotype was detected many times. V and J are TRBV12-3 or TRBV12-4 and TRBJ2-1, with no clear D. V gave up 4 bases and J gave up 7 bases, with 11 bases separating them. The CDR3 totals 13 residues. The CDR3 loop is CASSSTPANEQFF. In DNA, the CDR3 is TGTGCCAGCAGTTCCACTCCGGCGAATGAGCAGTTCTTC.

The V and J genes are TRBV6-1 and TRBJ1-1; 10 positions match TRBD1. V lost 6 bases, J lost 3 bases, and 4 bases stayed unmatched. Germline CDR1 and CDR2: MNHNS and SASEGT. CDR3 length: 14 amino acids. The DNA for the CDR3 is TGTGCCAGCAGGGACAGGGGGTTTTACACTGAAGCTTTCTTT. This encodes CASRDRGFYTEAFF.

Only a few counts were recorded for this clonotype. The CDR3 coding sequence is TGCAGCGTTGCAAGGCGGTTGGGCACTGAAGCTTTCTTT. Its protein product is CSVARRLGTEAFF. The chain couples TRBV29-1 to TRBJ1-1, with D hard to call. CDR3 length equals 13 residues. Germline V gene data show CDR1 as SQVTM and CDR2 as ANQGSEA. V shed 4 bases and J shed 4 bases, with 13 bases lying between them.